The rows below give T cell receptor beta chains drawn from one sample of a study of cytomegalovirus exposure and HLA in healthy donors. Profiled with immunoSEQ multiplex PCR; TCRdb holds only in-frame clones, not every one. The table lists about 160,000 clones, approximately 70% of them singletons. Sequencing used PBMCs. The receptors come from a woman aged 40 to 55 in good health and CMV-seropositive. The CDR3 runs from the conserved cysteine through the conserved F or W. The order of the fields is CDR3 length, J gene, D gene, V gene, clone size, CDR3 DNA, CDR3 protein. D genes are given only for firm matches. Clone size is not always given. Where it is, it says once, few, many or a class for expanded clones.

CDR3 length: 15; J gene: TRBJ1-2; D gene: NA; V gene: TRBV5-1; clone size: few; CDR3 DNA: TGCGCCAGCAGCTTGGGGGGGGAAGTGACCTATGGCTACACCTTC; CDR3 protein: CASSLGGEVTYGYTF
CDR3 length: 15; J gene: TRBJ2-7; D gene: NA; V gene: TRBV19; clone size: NA; CDR3 DNA: TGTGCCAGTACCGCGACTACTAGGAGCGGCTACGAGCAGTACTTC; CDR3 protein: CASTATTRSGYEQYF
CDR3 length: 14; J gene: TRBJ1-4; D gene: NA; V gene: TRBV7-2; clone size: NA; CDR3 DNA: TGTGCCAGCAGCTTACGCAGGTCTAATGAAAAACTGTTTTTT; CDR3 protein: CASSLRRSNEKLFF
CDR3 length: 14; J gene: TRBJ2-7; D gene: NA; V gene: TRBV4-3; clone size: few; CDR3 DNA: TGCGCCAGCAGCCAAGTGCAGGGATGGAACGAGCAGTACTTC; CDR3 protein: CASSQVQGWNEQYF
CDR3 length: 13; J gene: TRBJ2-7; D gene: NA; V gene: TRBV28; clone size: NA; CDR3 DNA: TGTGCCAGCAGTGAGGACAGCTCCTACGAGCAGTACTTC; CDR3 protein: CASSEDSSYEQYF
CDR3 length: 14; J gene: TRBJ1-3; D gene: TRBD1; V gene: TRBV18; clone size: NA; CDR3 DNA: TGTGCCAGCTCGACAGGGGACTCTGGAAACACCATATATTTT; CDR3 protein: CASSTGDSGNTIYF
CDR3 length: 16; J gene: TRBJ2-1; D gene: TRBD2; V gene: TRBV28; clone size: NA; CDR3 DNA: TGTGCCAGCAGTCCGACTAGCGGGAGACGGATCAATGAGCAGTTCTTC; CDR3 protein: CASSPTSGRRINEQFF
CDR3 length: 15; J gene: TRBJ2-1; D gene: TRBD1; V gene: TRBV7-2; clone size: NA; CDR3 DNA: TGTGCCAGCAGCCCCACAGGGGATACCTACAATGAGCAGTTCTTC; CDR3 protein: CASSPTGDTYNEQFF
CDR3 length: 15; J gene: TRBJ1-1; D gene: NA; V gene: TRBV27; clone size: NA; CDR3 DNA: TGTGCCAGCACCCAATCGGGGAGTATGAACACTGAAGCTTTCTTT; CDR3 protein: CASTQSGSMNTEAFF
CDR3 length: 13; J gene: TRBJ2-7; D gene: TRBD1; V gene: TRBV28; clone size: NA; CDR3 DNA: TGTGCCAGCACCGGGACAGTTTCCTACGAGCAGTACTTC; CDR3 protein: CASTGTVSYEQYF
CDR3 length: 10; J gene: TRBJ2-5; D gene: NA; V gene: TRBV20-1; clone size: NA; CDR3 DNA: TGCAGTGGCGTGAGAGAGACCCAGTACTTC; CDR3 protein: CSGVRETQYF
CDR3 length: 14; J gene: TRBJ1-2; D gene: NA; V gene: TRBV28; clone size: NA; CDR3 DNA: TGTGCCAGCAGTTCCGAGGGATTTGCGGGGGGCTACACCTTC; CDR3 protein: CASSSEGFAGGYTF
CDR3 length: 15; J gene: TRBJ2-1; D gene: TRBD2; V gene: TRBV5-1; clone size: NA; CDR3 DNA: TGCGCCAGCAGCACCCTAGCGGGGGCTGACAATGAGCAGTTCTTC; CDR3 protein: CASSTLAGADNEQFF
CDR3 length: 15; J gene: TRBJ1-1; D gene: NA; V gene: TRBV5-1; clone size: once; CDR3 DNA: TGCGCCAGCAGCTTGCTTTCAGGGCCGAACACTGAAGCTTTCTTT; CDR3 protein: CASSLLSGPNTEAFF
CDR3 length: 13; J gene: TRBJ2-7; D gene: NA; V gene: TRBV6-5; clone size: NA; CDR3 DNA: TGTGCCAGCATTGCAGCAGGGGCCTACGAGCAGTACTTC; CDR3 protein: CASIAAGAYEQYF